The 19 T cell receptor beta chains below all came from one sample that was sequenced in a study of beta chain features in type 1 diabetes. The entirety of the isolated RNA underwent reverse transcription, so expressed TCRB transcripts were sequenced. TCRdb's table, derived via immunoSEQ multiplex PCR, lists solely in-frame clones and lacks some. The sample yields some 700,000 clones, roughly an eighth seen once. Their antigens remain unidentified. Study-wide results and limits: Shortening that was moderate but significant affected the TCRB CDR3s of Type 1 diabetes patients in all four CD4+ subsets.

The sample comprised naive CD4+ T cells from blood. The receptors were gathered from a man younger than 35 with type 1 diabetes.

The table lists this clone with a few counts. The chain has TRBV11-1 and TRBJ2-4; 7 nucleotides line up with TRBD1. This CDR3 has 14 residues. Trimming removed 3 bases from V and 5 bases from J; junction bases left unmatched: 4. From germline, CDR1 is SGHAT and CDR2 FQDESV (reference sequence). The CDR3 region has the DNA TGTGCCAGCAGCTTCGGGACAGACCAAAACATTCAGTACTTC. Translating gives CASSFGTDQNIQYF.

The chain couples TRBV27 to TRBJ2-7, with D possibly being TRBD1 (6 bases). V shed 6 bases and J shed 4 bases, with 13 bases lying between them. Germline V gene data show CDR1 as MNHEY and CDR2 as SMNVEV (reference sequence). This CDR3 has 13 amino acids. Written as DNA, the CDR3 is TGTGCCAGCAGACCGAGACAGGTTTACGAGCAGTACTTC. Its protein product is CASRPRQVYEQYF.

The chain has TRBV7-3 and TRBJ2-3; D perhaps matches TRBD2 (5 bases). The CDR3 length is 15 residues. The V end lost 5 bases, the J end lost 0 bases, and 12 bases lay between the germline ends. From germline, CDR1 is SGHTA and CDR2 FQGTGA. CDR3 protein: CASSPGMGSTDTQYF. CDR3 bases: TGTGCCAGCAGCCCCGGGATGGGTAGCACAGATACGCAGTATTTT.

The chain recombines TRBV27 with TRBJ1-4; TRBD1 matches at 7 bases. Germline CDR1 reads MNHEY; CDR2 reads SMNVEV (reference sequence). This CDR3 spans 16 amino acids. With V trimmed by 5 bases and J by 5 bases, 11 bases remained unmatched. CDR3 DNA: TGTGCCAGCAGTCCGATTAGGACAGGTTTAAATGAAAAACTGTTTTTT. Its translation: CASSPIRTGLNEKLFF.

In DNA, the CDR3 is TGTGCCAGCATAGACCCCTGGGCGGCTGAAGCTTTCTTT. Amino acid sequence: CASIDPWAAEAFF. The chain couples TRBV25-1 to TRBJ1-1, with D uncertain. The length of the CDR3 is 13 residues. Per the germline V gene, CDR1 is MGHDK and CDR2 is SYGVNS. Trimming left V 7 bases short and J 6 bases short, with 15 bases between.

In DNA, the CDR3 is TGTGCCAGCAGTTACTCGAATGTGCCTAGCTATGGCTACACCTTC. It translates to CASSYSNVPSYGYTF. This chain uses TRBV6-6 with TRBJ1-2, with unresolved D. The CDR3 loop spans 15 amino acids. Germline CDR1 reads MNHNY; CDR2 reads SVGAGI (reference sequence). Trimming pared 0 bases from V and 4 bases from J, leaving 12 bases between.

The chain has TRBV5-1 and TRBJ2-3; no clear D gene. The CDR3 is 13 amino acids. Trimming took off 3 bases at V and 1 base at J, with 6 bases between the two ends. CDR1 and CDR2 from the germline V gene are SGHRS and YFSETQ. CDR3 in amino acids: CASSSTGTDTQYF. The CDR3 DNA reads TGCGCCAGCAGCTCGACCGGCACAGATACGCAGTATTTT. Full variable domain (rest looked up from reference TRBV5-1 and TRBJ2-3): KAGVTQTPRYLIKTRGQQVTLSCSPISGHRSVSWYQQTPGQGLQFLFEYFSETQRNKGNFPGRFSGRQFSNSRSEMNVSTLELGDSALYLCASSSTGTDTQYFGPGTRLTVL.

The genes are TRBV30 and TRBJ2-3; D gene ambiguous. The CDR3 consists of 11 residues. Germline CDR1 is GTSNPN and CDR2 is SVGIG (reference sequence). V gave up 7 bases and J gave up 9 bases, with 14 bases separating them. CDR3 nucleotide sequence: TGTGCCTCGGGCGTTGGCGGCACGCAGTATTTT. Amino acids: CASGVGGTQYF.

This clone occurred a few times. Additional DNA sequences in this sample encode the identical CDR3. The rearrangement uses TRBV10-3 and TRBJ1-5, with D unclear. CDR3 length: 12 amino acids. The germline CDR1 and CDR2 sequences are ENHRY and SYGVKD. V lost 3 bases and J 4 bases, leaving 4 bases between the germline ends. CDR3 nucleotide sequence: TGTGCCATCAGTGAAGGGAATCAGCCCCAGCATTTT. Its translation: CAISEGNQPQHF.

The V gene is TRBV11-2, the J gene TRBJ2-1; D might be TRBD1 (5 bases). The germline V and J ends were trimmed by 5 bases and 7 bases, with 15 bases remaining between them. This CDR3 region has 14 residues. Per germline, CDR1 SGHAT and CDR2 FQNNGV. The CDR3 protein is CASSDRATANEQFF. The CDR3 DNA follows: TGTGCCAGCAGCGATAGAGCGACAGCTAATGAGCAGTTCTTC.

This clone was seen more than once but under ten times. The V call is TRBV29-1, the J call TRBJ1-2, with 8 bases aligning to TRBD1. Germline V CDR1 and CDR2: SQVTM, ANQGSEA. This CDR3 spans 13 amino acids. V was clipped by 7 bases and J by 3 bases; unmatched bases: 7. CDR3 DNA: TGCAGCGCCCCGACAGGGGAGGACTATGGCTACACCTTC. Its translation: CSAPTGEDYGYTF.

The chain combines TRBV27 with TRBJ2-7; 7 bases are shared with TRBD1. The CDR3 is 15 residues long. The V and J ends lost 3 bases and 4 bases, in that order; junction bases with no gene match: 9. Germline CDR1 is MNHEY and CDR2 is SMNVEV (reference sequence). CDR3 nucleotide sequence: TGTGCCAGCAGTTTCGTCGGGACAGATCCTTACGAGCAGTACTTC. This gives the protein CASSFVGTDPYEQYF.

This clone has only a few counts. The sample carries other DNA sequences with the same CDR3. J is TRBJ1-5 and V is TRBV5-1; D remains ambiguous. The CDR3 covers 14 residues. V gave up 0 bases and J gave up 1 base, with 5 bases separating them. The germline V gene encodes CDR1 SGHRS and CDR2 YFSETQ. The chain's CDR3 is CASSLGGSNQPQHF. In DNA form, the CDR3 reads TGCGCCAGCAGCTTGGGGGGAAGCAATCAGCCCCAGCATTTT.

The chain employs TRBV6-4 and TRBJ2-2; D is undetermined. Trimming pared 2 bases from V and 6 bases from J, leaving 7 bases between. The CDR3 spans 13 residues. CDR1 and CDR2 from the germline V gene are MRHNA and SNTAGT. CDR3 region: CASSDVFPGELFF. In nucleotides, the CDR3 is TGTGCCAGCAGTGACGTTTTCCCCGGGGAGCTGTTTTTT.

The chain employs TRBV7-9 and TRBJ1-1, with a tentative D call TRBD1 (5 bases). V shed 6 bases and J shed 1 base, with 6 bases lying between them. There are 12 residues in the CDR3. The germline V gene encodes CDR1 SEHNR and CDR2 FQNEAQ (reference sequence). The CDR3 is CASSGGNTEAFF. The CDR3 DNA reads TGTGCCAGCAGTGGGGGGAACACTGAAGCTTTCTTT.

This clone was counted a few times. V usage is TRBV11-2 and J usage is TRBJ2-3; D gene unclear. Germline assignment: CDR1 SGHAT and CDR2 FQNNGV. CDR3 length: 13 amino acids. V shed 3 bases and J shed 2 bases, with 6 bases lying between them. Written as DNA, the CDR3 is TGTGCCAGCAGCTTGGTTCCCACAGATACGCAGTATTTT. Translation: CASSLVPTDTQYF.

This clone was counted a few times. The chain recombines TRBV7-9 with TRBJ1-4; D might be TRBD1 (5 bases). CDR1 and CDR2 from the germline V gene are SEHNR and FQNEAQ (reference sequence). This CDR3 comprises 14 residues. The germline V and J ends were trimmed by 4 bases and 4 bases, with 10 bases remaining between them. This chain's CDR3 is CASSSGTVNEKLFF. CDR3 sequence (DNA): TGTGCCAGCAGCTCTGGGACGGTTAATGAAAAACTGTTTTTT. Variable domain in full (rest from reference TRBV7-9 and TRBJ1-4): DTGVSQNPRHKITKRGQNVTFRCDPISEHNRLYWYRQTLGQGPEFLTYFQNEAQLEKSRLLSDRFSAERPKGSFSTLEIQRTEQGDSAMYLCASSSGTVNEKLFFGSGTQLSVL.

This clone was recorded a few times. V is TRBV7-2 and J is TRBJ2-1, with a weak D call TRBD2 (6 bases). The CDR3 consists of 16 residues. CDR1 and CDR2 (germline): SGHTA, FQGNSA. Trimming stripped 5 bases from V and 0 bases from J, with 14 bases between. CDR3 coding DNA: TGTGCCAGCAGCCCCGGGAGAGTGGGCTCCTACAATGAGCAGTTCTTC. Amino acid sequence: CASSPGRVGSYNEQFF. Drawing the rest from reference TRBV7-2 and TRBJ2-1, the complete variable domain is GAGVSQSPSNKVTEKGKDVELRCDPISGHTALYWYRQSLGQGLEFLIYFQGNSAPDKSGLPSDRFSAERTGGSVSTLTIQRTQQEDSAVYLCASSPGRVGSYNEQFFGPGTRLTVL.

This clone has more than one count but fewer than ten. V and J are TRBV29-1 and TRBJ2-5; D is perhaps TRBD2 (6 bases). Germline V lookup: CDR1 SQVTM, CDR2 ANQGSEA. CDR3 length equals 13 residues. Here the CDR3 reads CSERRGSQETQYF. The CDR3 DNA reads TGCAGTGAAAGGAGGGGTTCCCAAGAGACCCAGTACTTC.